Listed below are T cell receptor beta chains from one sample, sequenced in a study of blood T cell repertoires in COVID-19. Clones were read by immunoSEQ multiplex PCR, and TCRdb kept only the in-frame ones, dropping some. The sample lists around 210,000 clones; around 85% were seen once. Material: peripheral blood. The receptors originated from a man aged 50-60 years with COVID-19, enrolled during active disease. Each CDR3 is given with its conserved first and last residue. D genes are given only for firm matches. Some rows have no size entry. The others give once, few or many, or a class for an expanded clone.

v_gene	len	abundance	j_gene	d_gene	CDR3aa	CDR3nt
TRBV7-2	14	NA	TRBJ2-1	TRBD2	CASSSQSGGGEQFF	TGTGCCAGCAGCTCCCAAAGCGGGGGAGGAGAGCAGTTCTTC
TRBV4-2	18	NA	TRBJ1-4	TRBD1	CASSQGTGAPLVNEKLFF	TGTGCCAGCAGCCAGGGGACAGGAGCCCCCCTAGTTAATGAAAAACTGTTTTTT
TRBV7-9	14	NA	TRBJ1-3	TRBD1	CASSRTGAGNTIYF	TGTGCCAGCAGCCGGACAGGGGCTGGAAACACCATATATTTT
TRBV3-1/TRBV3-2	16	NA	TRBJ1-2	TRBD1	CASSQDSGTGIYGYTF	TGTGCCAGCAGCCAAGATTCAGGGACAGGGATATATGGCTACACCTTC
TRBV7-9	15	few	TRBJ2-3	TRBD1	CASSSTGGQSDTQYF	TGTGCCAGCAGCTCGACAGGGGGCCAGTCAGATACGCAGTATTTT
TRBV7-3	13	NA	TRBJ1-6	NA	CASSKTGKSPLHF	TGTGCCAGCAGTAAAACAGGGAAGTCACCCCTCCACTTT
TRBV5-1	13	NA	TRBJ1-1	NA	CASSARQDTEAFF	TGCGCCAGCAGCGCCAGACAGGACACTGAAGCTTTCTTT
TRBV30	14	NA	TRBJ1-2	NA	CAWSVGSTGEGYTF	TGTGCCTGGAGTGTGGGGAGTACGGGTGAAGGCTACACCTTC
TRBV7-2	14	NA	TRBJ2-7	TRBD1	CASSLGQGAYEQYF	TGTGCCAGCAGCTTGGGACAGGGGGCCTACGAGCAGTACTTC
TRBV29-1	16	NA	TRBJ2-5	TRBD2	CSVERPGLAGGETQYF	TGCAGCGTTGAGCGTCCCGGACTAGCGGGGGGTGAGACCCAGTACTTC
TRBV7-9	14	NA	TRBJ1-2	NA	CASSLEGSAGGYTF	TGTGCCAGCAGCTTAGAAGGGTCGGCGGGGGGCTACACCTTC
TRBV12-3/TRBV12-4	12	NA	TRBJ1-1	TRBD1	CASSLTGTEAFF	TGTGCCAGCAGTCTGACAGGGACTGAAGCTTTCTTT
TRBV2	14	NA	TRBJ1-5	TRBD1	CASNRGTDNQPQHF	TGTGCCAGCAATCGGGGGACAGACAATCAGCCCCAGCATTTT
TRBV19	13	NA	TRBJ2-1	NA	CASSIDGANEQFF	TGTGCCAGTAGTATAGATGGGGCCAATGAGCAGTTCTTC
TRBV4-3	17	NA	TRBJ1-3	NA	CASSQSSRGASGNTIYF	TGCGCCAGCAGCCAGTCTTCACGGGGGGCCTCTGGAAACACCATATATTTT
TRBV6-5	14	once	TRBJ2-7	NA	CASSALRRTYEQYF	TGTGCCAGCAGCGCTTTGCGGCGGACCTACGAGCAGTACTTC